This TCR beta chain was observed in a study of blood T cell repertoires in COVID-19. Study as a whole: PBMCs, B-cell-depleted T cells, or T cells were the source of the cDNA or gDNA that made up the material.

The CDR3 length is 15 residues. V shed 11 bases, J shed 7 bases, and the junction held 19 bases outside the gene matches. Germline V gives CDR1 ENHRY, CDR2 SYGVKD. Clones were read by immunoSEQ multiplex PCR, and TCRdb kept only the in-frame ones, dropping some. This sample yields some 260,000 clones, of which 70% to 80% are seen a single time; more than 2.5% belongs to the top ten. The chain joins TRBV10-3 to TRBJ2-7; 8 bases fit TRBD1. The material sequenced was peripheral blood. The source of this sequence is a woman aged 80 or older with acute or convalescent COVID-19. CDR3: CALRASDRVIGEQYF. As DNA, the CDR3 is TGTGCCTTACGGGCCTCGGACAGGGTCATCGGAGAGCAGTACTTC.